This T cell receptor (beta chain) stems from a study of T-cell reconstitution after alpha-beta-depleted transplantation in children. Study conclusions and caveats: The study reportedly traced alpha-beta T cells about two months after transplant to several hundred expanded graft clones. Hyperexpanded clones declined; after one year, newly produced T cells mostly supplied diversity. Elevated TCRbeta diversity at day 60 was traced, in some patients, to surviving recipient T cells and thymic progenitors.

There are many counts of this clonotype. Its antigen is currently unknown. For TCRbeta, the library was prepared with unique molecular identifiers. From the PCR reads, TCRdb called clonotypes with MiXCR, one entry per CDR3 protein. The sample records about 500,000 distinct CDR3 sequences, about an eighth being singletons. The CDR3 sequence is 16 residues long. Trimming cost V 6 bases and J 0 bases, with 15 bases left between them. CDR1 and CDR2 from the germline V gene are DFQATT and SNEGSKA (reference sequence). The genes are TRBV20-1 and TRBJ2-6; D gene ambiguous. The sequence came from a female patient between 2 and 15 years old who had a stem cell transplant for aplastic anemia, so the T cells may come from the graft donor. The material was PBMCs, mostly from graft donor cells, obtained 180 days after TCRalphabeta/CD19-depleted stem cell transplant. The CDR3, as DNA: TGCAGTGCCCTACGGGTCCGCGGCTCTGGGGCCAACGTCCTGACTTTC. Translating gives CSALRVRGSGANVLTF.